The T cell receptor (beta chain) described here comes from a study of blood T cells in healthy people across ages. Study-level results: Fewer expanded clones and more diversity marked long-lived versus aged donors. Shifts in expanded clonotypes may have been confounded by donor CMV status, which was unknown. Across the age range, TCR beta diversity per million T cells fell in a roughly linear way.

In regard to this clonotype: Antigen unknown.

Trimming removed 1 base from V and 5 bases from J; junction bases left unmatched: 10. CDR1 and CDR2 from the germline V gene are SGHRS and YFSETQ. The CDR3 sequence is 16 residues long. Primed by a sample-barcoded 5' primer and a J-beta primer mix, a second PCR proceeded for about 7 to 11 cycles. TCRdb re-called the 5' RACE reads through MiXCR, storing one row per CDR3 protein. The sample contains about 1.4 million distinct CDR3 sequences, approximately 60% of which appear only once. Sample: blood. The TCR sequence derives from a man in his late teens or twenties in good health. V gene TRBV5-1 combines with J gene TRBJ2-7; 9 bases are shared with TRBD1. CDR3 protein: CASSLLPGQGSNEQYF. In nucleotides, the CDR3 is TGCGCCAGCAGCTTGCTACCGGGACAGGGATCCAACGAGCAGTACTTC.